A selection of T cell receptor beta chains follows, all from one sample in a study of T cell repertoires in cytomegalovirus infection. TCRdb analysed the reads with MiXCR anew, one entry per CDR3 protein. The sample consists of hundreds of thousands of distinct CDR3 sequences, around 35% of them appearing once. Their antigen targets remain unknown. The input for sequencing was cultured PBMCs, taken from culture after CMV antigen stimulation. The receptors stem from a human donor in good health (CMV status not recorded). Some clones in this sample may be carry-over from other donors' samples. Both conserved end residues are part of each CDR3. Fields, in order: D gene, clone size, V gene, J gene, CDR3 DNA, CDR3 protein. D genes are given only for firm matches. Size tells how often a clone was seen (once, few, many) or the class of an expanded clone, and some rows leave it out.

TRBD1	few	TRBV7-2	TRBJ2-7	TGTGCCAGCAGACCGACAGGGCTCTACGAGCAGTACTTC	CASRPTGLYEQYF
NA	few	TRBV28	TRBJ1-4	TGTGCCAGTTCGGGACTTAATGAAAAACTGTTTTTT	CASSGLNEKLFF
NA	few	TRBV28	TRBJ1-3	TGTGCCAGCAGTTTATCATCGTCGGGGGCGGCGGACACCATATATTTT	CASSLSSSGAADTIYF
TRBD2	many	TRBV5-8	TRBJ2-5	TGTGCCAGCAGCCCCGGGACTACCGAAGAGACCCAGTACTTC	CASSPGTTEETQYF
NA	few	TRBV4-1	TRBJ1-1	TGCGCCAGCAGCCAGGCCCGTGGGGGGTTTGACACTGAAGCTTTCTTT	CASSQARGGFDTEAFF
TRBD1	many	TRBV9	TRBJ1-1	TGTGCCAGCAAGGTCGGACAGGGAAACACTGAAGCTTTCTTT	CASKVGQGNTEAFF
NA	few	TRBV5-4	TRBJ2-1	TGTGCCAGCAGCTTGTGGGGTGGGTTTTACAATGAGCAGTTCTTC	CASSLWGGFYNEQFF
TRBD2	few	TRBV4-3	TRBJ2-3	TGCGCCAGCAGCCAAGGGACTAGCGGGAGCGCGGGCGGCACAGATACGCAGTATTTT	CASSQGTSGSAGGTDTQYF
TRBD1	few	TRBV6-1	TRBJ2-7	TGTGCCAGCAGCCCAATATCCGGGACAGGGTTTGAGCAGTACTTC	CASSPISGTGFEQYF
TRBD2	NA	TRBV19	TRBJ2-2	TGTGCCGGAGGGACTAGCGGGGAACACACCGGGGAGCTGTTTTTT	CAGGTSGEHTGELFF
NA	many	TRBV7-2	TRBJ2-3	TGTGCCAGCAGCTTTACGCCCTGGGTAGCACGTACAGATACGCAGTATTTT	CASSFTPWVARTDTQYF
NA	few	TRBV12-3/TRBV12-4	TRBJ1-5	TGTGCCAGCAGCACCGGGACAAGGAATCAGCCCCAGCATTTT	CASSTGTRNQPQHF
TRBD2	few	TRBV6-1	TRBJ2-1	TGTGCCAGCATACTGGGGGCTAGCGGGAGCTCCTACAATGAGCAGTTCTTC	CASILGASGSSYNEQFF
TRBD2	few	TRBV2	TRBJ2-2	TGTGCCAGCAGCCGTCGTGGACTAGCTGGTGGCACCGGGGAGCTGTTTTTT	CASSRRGLAGGTGELFF
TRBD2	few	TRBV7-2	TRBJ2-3	TGTGCCAGCAGCTTAGAGGGCGGGGGAAGCACAGATACGCAGTATTTT	CASSLEGGGSTDTQYF
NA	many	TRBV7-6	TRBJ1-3	TGTGCCAGCAGCTTATTTGCAGGGGACGATGCTGGAAACACCATATATTTT	CASSLFAGDDAGNTIYF
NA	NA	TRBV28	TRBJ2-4	TGTGCCAGCAGTTTCCTAGCTCGGGAGTGGGTACAGGCCAAAAACATTCAGTACTTC	CASSFLAREWVQAKNIQYF
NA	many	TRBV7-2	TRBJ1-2	TGTGCCAGCAGCCAGTCGGATCAGGCTTGGTTCTTC	CASSQSDQAWFF